Listed below are T cell receptor beta chains from one sample, sequenced in a study of blood T cell repertoires in COVID-19. Assay: immunoSEQ multiplex PCR; the TCRdb copy retains only in-frame clones and omits some. The profile shows some 70,000 clones, approximately 86% of them singletons. Source material: peripheral blood. The source of these receptors is a man aged 55-75 years with acute or convalescent COVID-19. The CDR3 runs from the conserved cysteine through the conserved F or W. Each record gives: V gene, CDR3 protein.

V gene: TRBV5-1
CDR3 protein: CASSFWSPGANVLTF

V gene: TRBV6-5
CDR3 protein: CASGGRVRTGELFF

V gene: TRBV6-6
CDR3 protein: CASSYSPAQAKAEAFF

V gene: TRBV5-1
CDR3 protein: CASSPTGFGKNIQYF

V gene: TRBV24-1
CDR3 protein: CATSETGKNNQPQHF

V gene: TRBV5-4
CDR3 protein: CASSPPRTGELFF

V gene: TRBV6-6
CDR3 protein: CASRVGQSGYTF

V gene: TRBV4-3
CDR3 protein: CASSQDLTGGLGQPQHF

V gene: TRBV7-7
CDR3 protein: CASSRRGGLTDTQYF

V gene: TRBV30
CDR3 protein: CAWSTITGYEQYF

V gene: TRBV5-1
CDR3 protein: CASSLELAGTGELFF

V gene: TRBV7-9
CDR3 protein: CASSLGTVNTEAFF

V gene: TRBV6-6
CDR3 protein: CASSYSGGNTGELFF

V gene: TRBV7-9
CDR3 protein: CASSLAGQGVYGYTF

V gene: TRBV19
CDR3 protein: CASSIARGAGNQPQHF

V gene: TRBV5-1
CDR3 protein: CASSRRVIGEFGNEQFF

V gene: TRBV5-1
CDR3 protein: CASSLASGGGNTIYF

V gene: TRBV4-1
CDR3 protein: CASSQEGRGANTGELFF

V gene: TRBV7-8
CDR3 protein: CASSLRTANTEAFF

V gene: TRBV10-1
CDR3 protein: CASSESGGQGAYNEQFF

V gene: TRBV7-9
CDR3 protein: CASSRADSQETQYF

V gene: TRBV15
CDR3 protein: CATSRDYRGGYTF

V gene: TRBV24-1
CDR3 protein: CATSESSGGGTDTQYF

V gene: TRBV19
CDR3 protein: CASSIIGGGAGEQFF

V gene: TRBV7-6
CDR3 protein: CASSLGTGGAIYVEQYF

V gene: TRBV4-3
CDR3 protein: CASSQDRGAGNTIYF

V gene: TRBV4-2
CDR3 protein: CASSLGGADTGELFF

V gene: TRBV7-6
CDR3 protein: CASSPRVSSGGANTGELFF

V gene: TRBV4-1
CDR3 protein: CASSRQRQGDSPLHF

V gene: TRBV19
CDR3 protein: CASSIARGFGGQPQHF

V gene: TRBV7-2
CDR3 protein: CASSSGQGYNEQFF

V gene: TRBV5-1
CDR3 protein: CASKPLTSGYEQYF

V gene: TRBV9
CDR3 protein: CASSVHQAPGNTIYF

V gene: TRBV18
CDR3 protein: CASSNQGDNTEAFF

V gene: TRBV7-9
CDR3 protein: CASSLTEVAKNIQYF

V gene: TRBV10-2
CDR3 protein: CASSESWNTGELFF

V gene: TRBV5-6
CDR3 protein: CASSPGGLVGYTF

V gene: TRBV27
CDR3 protein: CASSRGHRANYGYTF

V gene: TRBV6-2/TRBV6-3
CDR3 protein: CASSYPTDRGAYGYTF

V gene: TRBV7-9
CDR3 protein: CASSPQATGELFF

V gene: TRBV7-6
CDR3 protein: CASSSRQGAVTGELFF

V gene: TRBV5-4
CDR3 protein: CASSLAGTEKETQYF

V gene: TRBV7-2
CDR3 protein: CASSLEIIAMADTQYF

V gene: TRBV19
CDR3 protein: CASSISASGGGETQYF

V gene: TRBV5-1
CDR3 protein: CASNIGSGGQNEQFF

V gene: TRBV10-1
CDR3 protein: CASREGQGAGNEQFF

V gene: TRBV6-8
CDR3 protein: CASSSGVDSPLHF

V gene: TRBV5-4
CDR3 protein: CASSRPGTGHGYTF

V gene: TRBV7-9
CDR3 protein: CASSFIWTGKFF

V gene: TRBV19
CDR3 protein: CASSRTSGGLINEQFF